A selection of T cell receptor beta chains follows, all from one sample in a study of blood T cell repertoires in COVID-19. This table comes from immunoSEQ multiplex PCR, and its TCRdb copy is limited to in-frame clones, with some not included. Of over 110,000 clones in the sample, 84% were seen once. Sequenced sample: peripheral blood. Receptors originate from a man in his sixties with active or convalescent COVID-19. Both conserved end residues are part of each CDR3. A D gene is named only where the DNA matches it firmly. A clone size is listed for some rows: how often the clone was seen (once, few, many), or a class if it is expanded.

d_call | j_call | clone_size | v_call | cdr3_length | cdr3_aa | cdr3_nt
- | TRBJ1-1 | - | TRBV4-3 | 14 | CASSPGFMNTEAFF | TGCGCCAGCAGCCCAGGATTTATGAACACTGAAGCTTTCTTT
- | TRBJ2-3 | - | TRBV6-6 | 12 | CASSREPDTQYF | TGTGCCAGCAGCCGGGAACCCGATACGCAGTATTTT
- | TRBJ2-1 | - | TRBV6-5 | 15 | CASSYSGRGSNEQFF | TGTGCCAGCAGTTACTCGGGCAGGGGAAGCAATGAGCAGTTCTTC
- | TRBJ1-3 | - | TRBV5-1 | 15 | CASSLLGVSGNTIYF | TGCGCCAGCAGCTTGTTGGGCGTCTCTGGAAACACCATATATTTT
- | TRBJ2-5 | - | TRBV30 | 14 | CAFSKRSKRETQYF | TGTGCCTTTAGCAAGAGGTCGAAACGGGAGACCCAGTACTTC
- | TRBJ1-1 | - | TRBV7-2 | 14 | CASSLEGTNTEAFF | TGTGCCAGCAGCTTAGAAGGGACAAACACTGAAGCTTTCTTT
- | TRBJ2-1 | - | TRBV11-2 | 17 | CASSLGNGGHKSNEQFF | TGTGCCAGCAGCTTAGGGAACGGGGGGCATAAATCCAATGAGCAGTTCTTC
- | TRBJ2-5 | - | TRBV5-1 | 15 | CASSSTGTLQETQYF | TGCGCCAGCAGCTCGACCGGGACACTCCAAGAGACCCAGTACTTC
- | TRBJ2-1 | once | TRBV11-3 | 14 | CASSPMTRAAEQFF | TGTGCCAGCAGCCCAATGACTAGGGCGGCAGAGCAGTTCTTC
TRBD1 | TRBJ2-4 | once | TRBV4-1 | 15 | CASSQGQGNGDIQYF | TGCGCCAGCAGCCAGGGACAGGGGAACGGGGACATTCAGTACTTC
- | TRBJ1-6 | - | TRBV15 | 15 | CATSRGGGMDSPLHF | TGTGCCACCAGCAGAGGAGGAGGGATGGATTCACCCCTCCACTTT
- | TRBJ2-7 | - | TRBV7-2 | 14 | CASSLVDLSYEQYF | TGTGCCAGCAGCTTAGTCGACTTATCCTACGAGCAGTACTTC
TRBD2 | TRBJ2-2 | - | TRBV15 | 17 | CATSRGLGREGTGELFF | TGTGCCACCAGCAGAGGTCTGGGGCGGGAGGGTACCGGGGAGCTGTTTTTT
- | TRBJ1-4 | - | TRBV7-2 | 15 | CASSLVGHTNEKLFF | TGTGCCAGCAGCTTAGTGGGACACACTAATGAAAAACTGTTTTTT
- | TRBJ2-7 | once | TRBV30 | 11 | CAWSSFREQYF | TGTGCCTGGAGCTCATTCAGAGAGCAGTACTTC
- | TRBJ2-1 | - | TRBV29-1 | 15 | CSVLYFGGSYNEQFF | TGCAGCGTCCTCTATTTCGGGGGCTCCTACAATGAGCAGTTCTTC
TRBD2 | TRBJ2-2 | - | TRBV4-3 | 15 | CASSVGTTNTGELFF | TGCGCCAGCAGCGTCGGGACTACCAACACCGGGGAGCTGTTTTTT
- | TRBJ2-6 | - | TRBV6-5 | 15 | CASRIQGGGANVLTF | TGTGCCAGCCGAATACAGGGCGGTGGGGCCAACGTCCTGACTTTC
TRBD2 | TRBJ2-3 | - | TRBV7-9 | 16 | CASSFALAGSTDTQYF | TGTGCCAGCAGCTTTGCGCTAGCGGGGAGCACAGATACGCAGTATTTT
- | TRBJ2-5 | - | TRBV11-3 | 14 | CASSLDTTQETQYF | TGTGCCAGCAGCTTAGACACTACTCAAGAGACCCAGTACTTC
- | TRBJ1-1 | - | TRBV16 | 13 | CASSQVRGTEAFF | TGTGCCAGCAGCCAAGTACGGGGGACTGAAGCTTTCTTT
TRBD2 | TRBJ2-3 | - | TRBV19 | 18 | CASSSPGLAGGSRDTQYF | TGTGCCAGTAGTTCCCCCGGACTAGCGGGGGGGTCCAGAGATACGCAGTATTTT
- | TRBJ2-7 | - | TRBV12-5 | 14 | CASGLGTDLGEQYF | TGTGCTAGTGGTTTAGGGACTGATTTGGGGGAGCAGTACTTC
- | TRBJ1-5 | - | TRBV19 | 13 | CASSIARNQPQHF | TGTGCCAGTAGTATAGCTAGAAATCAGCCCCAGCATTTT
- | TRBJ2-1 | - | TRBV5-6 | 16 | CASSFLGPIGYNEQFF | TGTGCCAGCAGCTTTTTGGGGCCGATAGGATACAATGAGCAGTTCTTC
TRBD1 | TRBJ2-6 | - | TRBV9 | 16 | CASTLGTGAGANVLTF | TGTGCCAGCACCTTAGGGACAGGGGCTGGGGCCAACGTCCTGACTTTC
TRBD1 | TRBJ1-2 | - | TRBV19 | 14 | CASSLLDRAYGYTF | TGTGCCAGTAGTTTGCTGGACAGGGCCTATGGCTACACCTTC
- | TRBJ2-1 | - | TRBV2 | 12 | CASSEHPNEQFF | TGTGCCAGCAGTGAACATCCAAATGAGCAGTTCTTC
- | TRBJ2-1 | - | TRBV7-6 | 16 | CASSLGGIARGDGQFF | TGTGCCAGCAGCTTAGGCGGGATAGCCCGAGGAGACGGGCAGTTCTTC
TRBD1 | TRBJ1-1 | once | TRBV4-3 | 14 | CASSLQGAVAEAFF | TGCGCCAGCAGCCTCCAGGGGGCTGTCGCTGAAGCTTTCTTT
TRBD2 | TRBJ2-5 | - | TRBV19 | 17 | CASSTPFGTSGLETQYF | TGTGCCAGTAGTACCCCATTCGGGACTAGCGGGCTTGAGACCCAGTACTTC
TRBD2 | TRBJ2-5 | - | TRBV29-1 | 14 | CSVVGGRAGETQYF | TGCAGCGTTGTTGGCGGGAGGGCCGGGGAGACCCAGTACTTC
TRBD2 | TRBJ2-5 | - | TRBV7-2 | 16 | CASSPLSGTSQETQYF | TGTGCCAGCAGCCCACTATCCGGGACTAGTCAAGAGACCCAGTACTTC
- | TRBJ2-3 | - | TRBV2 | 13 | CASNEDRSDTQYF | TGTGCCAGCAATGAGGACAGATCGGATACGCAGTATTTT
- | TRBJ1-2 | - | TRBV5-4 | 15 | CASRNRGAMNYGYTF | TGTGCCAGCAGAAACCGGGGGGCAATGAACTATGGCTACACCTTC
- | TRBJ1-5 | few | TRBV10-1 | 13 | CASSTGTNQPQHF | TGCGCCAGCAGTACGGGAACCAATCAGCCCCAGCATTTT
TRBD1 | TRBJ2-5 | - | TRBV10-3 | 15 | CAIRDGTGGQETQYF | TGTGCCATCAGGGATGGGACAGGAGGGCAAGAGACCCAGTACTTC
- | TRBJ1-1 | - | TRBV19 | 16 | CASSQIPQGRNTEAFF | TGTGCCAGTAGCCAGATCCCACAGGGTCGGAACACTGAAGCTTTCTTT
TRBD1 | TRBJ1-5 | - | TRBV6-1 | 16 | CASSEARRTGNQPQHF | TGTGCCAGCAGTGAAGCGAGGCGGACAGGGAATCAGCCCCAGCATTTT
- | TRBJ1-4 | once | TRBV6-6 | 12 | CASSSANEKLFF | TGTGCCAGCAGTTCAGCTAATGAAAAACTGTTTTTT
- | TRBJ2-2 | - | TRBV5-6 | 16 | CASSAFGGMGTGELFF | TGTGCCAGCAGCGCCTTTGGCGGGATGGGCACCGGGGAGCTGTTTTTT
TRBD1 | TRBJ1-4 | - | TRBV5-1 | 17 | CASSAGQGAATNEKLFF | TGCGCCAGCAGCGCGGGACAGGGGGCTGCAACTAATGAAAAACTGTTTTTT
TRBD2 | TRBJ2-1 | - | TRBV9 | 18 | CASSATTSGGTHYNEQFF | TGTGCCAGCAGCGCCACAACTAGCGGGGGAACCCATTACAATGAGCAGTTCTTC
- | TRBJ1-5 | - | TRBV7-2 | 12 | CASSLYNQPQHF | TGTGCCAGCAGCTTATACAATCAGCCCCAGCATTTT
- | TRBJ1-2 | - | TRBV5-6 | 13 | CASSSQGNYGYTF | TGTGCCAGCAGCTCGCAGGGAAACTATGGCTACACCTTC
- | TRBJ2-1 | - | TRBV15 | 11 | CATSRGGEQFF | TGTGCCACCAGCAGGGGGGGTGAGCAGTTCTTC
TRBD1 | TRBJ1-5 | few | TRBV18 | 16 | CASSLDQGASNQPQHF | TGTGCCAGCTCGCTTGATCAGGGGGCGAGCAATCAGCCCCAGCATTTT
- | TRBJ1-1 | - | TRBV7-9 | 14 | CASSPRGTGTEAFF | TGTGCCAGCAGCCCCCGGGGGACTGGGACTGAAGCTTTCTTT
- | TRBJ2-7 | once | TRBV4-3 | 16 | CASSPGLGGVSYEQYF | TGCGCCAGCAGCCCAGGGCTGGGCGGGGTATCCTACGAGCAGTACTTC
- | TRBJ1-1 | - | TRBV4-3 | 12 | CASRDRNTEAFF | TGCGCCAGCCGAGACAGAAACACTGAAGCTTTCTTT
- | TRBJ2-1 | - | TRBV11-2 | 15 | CASSFYGEIYNEQFF | TGTGCCAGCAGCTTTTATGGGGAGATATACAATGAGCAGTTCTTC
- | TRBJ2-3 | - | TRBV21-1 | 17 | CASSLTSRDRGPDTQYF | TGTGCCAGCAGCCTAACGTCCCGGGACAGGGGACCAGATACGCAGTATTTT
TRBD1 | TRBJ2-5 | - | TRBV30 | 16 | CAWSQVTGATQETQYF | TGTGCCTGGAGCCAAGTGACAGGGGCCACCCAAGAGACCCAGTACTTC
- | TRBJ1-2 | once | TRBV3-1/TRBV3-2 | 14 | CASSQDRLNYGYTF | TGTGCCAGCAGCCAAGACAGACTTAACTATGGCTACACCTTC
TRBD2 | TRBJ2-1 | - | TRBV24-1 | 15 | CATSDPGGRYNEQFF | TGTGCCACCAGTGATCCGGGAGGGAGATACAATGAGCAGTTCTTC
TRBD1 | TRBJ1-1 | - | TRBV9 | 18 | CASSPSLGTGEWDTEAFF | TGTGCCAGCAGCCCCTCCCTAGGGACAGGGGAGTGGGACACTGAAGCTTTCTTT
TRBD1 | TRBJ1-5 | - | TRBV5-8 | 15 | CASSPGQVSNQPQHF | TGTGCCAGCAGCCCGGGACAGGTCAGCAATCAGCCCCAGCATTTT